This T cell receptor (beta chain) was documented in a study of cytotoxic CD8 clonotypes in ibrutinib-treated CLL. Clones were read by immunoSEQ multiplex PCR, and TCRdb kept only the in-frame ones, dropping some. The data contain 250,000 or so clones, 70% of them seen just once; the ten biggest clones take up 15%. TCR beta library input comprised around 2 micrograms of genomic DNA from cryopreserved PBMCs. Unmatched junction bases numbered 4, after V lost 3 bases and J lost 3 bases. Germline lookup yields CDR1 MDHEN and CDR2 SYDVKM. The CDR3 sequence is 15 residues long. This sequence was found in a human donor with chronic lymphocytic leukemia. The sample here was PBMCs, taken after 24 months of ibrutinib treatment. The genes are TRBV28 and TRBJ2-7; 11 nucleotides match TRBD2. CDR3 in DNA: TGTGCCAGCAGTTTTGGGCTAGCGGGAGGCTACGAGCAGTACTTC. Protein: CASSFGLAGGYEQYF. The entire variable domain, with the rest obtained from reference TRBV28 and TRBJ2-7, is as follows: DVKVTQSSRYLVKRTGEKVFLECVQDMDHENMFWYRQDPGLGLRLIYFSYDVKMKEKGDIPEGYSVSREKKERFSLILESASTNQTSMYLCASSFGLAGGYEQYFGPGTRLTVT.